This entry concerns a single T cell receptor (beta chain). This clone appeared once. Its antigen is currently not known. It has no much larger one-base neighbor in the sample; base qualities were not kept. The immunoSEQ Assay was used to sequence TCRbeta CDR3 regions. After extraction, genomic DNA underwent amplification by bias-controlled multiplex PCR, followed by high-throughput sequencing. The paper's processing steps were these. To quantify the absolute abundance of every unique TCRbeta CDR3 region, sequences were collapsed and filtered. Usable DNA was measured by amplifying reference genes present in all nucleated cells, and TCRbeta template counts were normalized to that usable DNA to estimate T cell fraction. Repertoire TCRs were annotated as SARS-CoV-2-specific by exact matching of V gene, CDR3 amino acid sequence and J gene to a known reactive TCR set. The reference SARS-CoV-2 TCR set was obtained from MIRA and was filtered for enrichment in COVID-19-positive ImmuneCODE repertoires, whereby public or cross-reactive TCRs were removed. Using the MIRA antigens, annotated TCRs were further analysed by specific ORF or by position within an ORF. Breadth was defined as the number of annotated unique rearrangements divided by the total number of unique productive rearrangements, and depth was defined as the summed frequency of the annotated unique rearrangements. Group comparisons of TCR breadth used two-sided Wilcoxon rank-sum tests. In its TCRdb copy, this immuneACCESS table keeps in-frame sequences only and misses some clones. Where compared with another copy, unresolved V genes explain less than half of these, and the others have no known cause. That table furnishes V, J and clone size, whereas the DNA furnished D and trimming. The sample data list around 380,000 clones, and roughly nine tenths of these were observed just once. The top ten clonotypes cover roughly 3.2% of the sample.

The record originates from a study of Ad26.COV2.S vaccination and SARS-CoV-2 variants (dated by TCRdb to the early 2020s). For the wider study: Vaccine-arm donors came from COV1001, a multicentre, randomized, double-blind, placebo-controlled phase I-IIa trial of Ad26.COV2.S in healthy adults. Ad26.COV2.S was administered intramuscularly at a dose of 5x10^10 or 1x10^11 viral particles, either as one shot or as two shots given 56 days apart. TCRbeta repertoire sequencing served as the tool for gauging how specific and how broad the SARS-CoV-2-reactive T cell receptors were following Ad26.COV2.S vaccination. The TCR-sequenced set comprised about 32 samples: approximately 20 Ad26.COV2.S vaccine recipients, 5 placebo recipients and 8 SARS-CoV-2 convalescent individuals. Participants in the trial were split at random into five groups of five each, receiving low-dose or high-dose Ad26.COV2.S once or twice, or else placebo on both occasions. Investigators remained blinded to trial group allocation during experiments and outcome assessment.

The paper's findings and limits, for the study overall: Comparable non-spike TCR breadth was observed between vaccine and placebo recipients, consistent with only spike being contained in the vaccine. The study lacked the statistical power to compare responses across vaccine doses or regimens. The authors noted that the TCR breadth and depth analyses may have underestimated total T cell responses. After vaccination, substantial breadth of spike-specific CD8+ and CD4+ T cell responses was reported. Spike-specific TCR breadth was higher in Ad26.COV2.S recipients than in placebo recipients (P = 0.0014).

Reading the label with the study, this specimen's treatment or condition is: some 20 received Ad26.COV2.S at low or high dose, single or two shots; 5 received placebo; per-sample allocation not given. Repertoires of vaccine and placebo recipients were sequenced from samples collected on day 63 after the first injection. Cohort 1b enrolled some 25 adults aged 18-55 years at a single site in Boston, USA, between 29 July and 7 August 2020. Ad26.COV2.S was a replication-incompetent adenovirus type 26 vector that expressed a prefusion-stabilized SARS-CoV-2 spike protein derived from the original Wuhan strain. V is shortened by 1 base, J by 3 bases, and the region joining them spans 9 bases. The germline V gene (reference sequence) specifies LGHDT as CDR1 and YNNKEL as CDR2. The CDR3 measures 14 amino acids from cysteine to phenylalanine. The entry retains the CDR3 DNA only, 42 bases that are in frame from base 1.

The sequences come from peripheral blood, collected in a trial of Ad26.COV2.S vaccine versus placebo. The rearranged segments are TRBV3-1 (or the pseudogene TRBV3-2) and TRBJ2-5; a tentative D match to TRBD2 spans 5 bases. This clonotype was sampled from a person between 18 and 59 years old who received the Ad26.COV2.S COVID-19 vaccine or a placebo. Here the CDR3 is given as CASSQVTREETQYF. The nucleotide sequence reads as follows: TGTGCCAGCAGCCAAGTAACTAGGGAAGAGACCCAGTACTTC.